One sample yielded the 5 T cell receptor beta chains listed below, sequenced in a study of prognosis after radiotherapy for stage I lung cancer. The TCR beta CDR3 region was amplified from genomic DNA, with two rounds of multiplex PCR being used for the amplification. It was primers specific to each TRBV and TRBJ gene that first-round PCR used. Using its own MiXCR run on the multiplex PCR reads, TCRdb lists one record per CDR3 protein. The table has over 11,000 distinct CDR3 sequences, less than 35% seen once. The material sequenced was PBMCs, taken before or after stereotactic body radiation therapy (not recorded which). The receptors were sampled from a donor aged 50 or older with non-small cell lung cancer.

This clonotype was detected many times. The CDR3 spells CASSWTSDKQETQYF. In DNA form, the CDR3 reads TGTGCCAGCAGTTGGACTAGCGACAAACAAGAGACCCAGTACTTC. The chain recombines TRBV28 with TRBJ2-5; 9 bases line up with TRBD2. This CDR3 spans 15 amino acids. The V segment lost 4 bases and the J segment 2 bases; nucleotides outside the gene matches: 5. The germline CDR1 and CDR2 sequences are MDHEN and SYDVKM.

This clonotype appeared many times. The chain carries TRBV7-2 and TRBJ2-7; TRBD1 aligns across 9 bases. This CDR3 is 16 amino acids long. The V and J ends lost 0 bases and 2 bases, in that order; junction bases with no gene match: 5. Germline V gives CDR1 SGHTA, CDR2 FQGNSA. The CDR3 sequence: CASSLASTGGAYEQYF. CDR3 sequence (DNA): TGTGCCAGCAGCTTAGCGTCAACAGGGGGCGCCTACGAGCAGTACTTC.

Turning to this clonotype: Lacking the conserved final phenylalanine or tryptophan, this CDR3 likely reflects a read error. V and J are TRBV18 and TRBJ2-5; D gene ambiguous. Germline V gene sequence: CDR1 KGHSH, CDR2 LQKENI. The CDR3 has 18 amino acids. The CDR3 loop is CASSPHGPGNLGKETQYS. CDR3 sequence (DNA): TGTGCAAGCTCACCACACGGCCCCGGAAACCTAGGAAAAGAGACCCAGTACTCC.

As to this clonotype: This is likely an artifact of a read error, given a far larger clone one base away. The CDR3 DNA reads as TGTGCCAGCAGTAGCTTTGCGGGAGGGCCCCTCAATGAGCAGTTCTTC. Translation: CASSSFAGGPLNEQFF. The rearrangement links TRBV27 to TRBJ2-5; 9 bases align to TRBD2. TRBJ2-1 explains the end of the DNA better; the J call may be wrong. This CDR3 spans 16 amino acids. CDR1 is MNHEY, CDR2 SMNVEV, per germline (reference sequence).

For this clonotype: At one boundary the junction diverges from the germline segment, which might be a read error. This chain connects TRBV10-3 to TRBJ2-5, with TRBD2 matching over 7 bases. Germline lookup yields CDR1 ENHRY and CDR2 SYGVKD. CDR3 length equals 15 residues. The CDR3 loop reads CANPLEGGPGETQYF. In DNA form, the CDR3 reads TGTGCCAACCCGTTAGAGGGAGGGCCGGGAGAGACACAGTACTTC.